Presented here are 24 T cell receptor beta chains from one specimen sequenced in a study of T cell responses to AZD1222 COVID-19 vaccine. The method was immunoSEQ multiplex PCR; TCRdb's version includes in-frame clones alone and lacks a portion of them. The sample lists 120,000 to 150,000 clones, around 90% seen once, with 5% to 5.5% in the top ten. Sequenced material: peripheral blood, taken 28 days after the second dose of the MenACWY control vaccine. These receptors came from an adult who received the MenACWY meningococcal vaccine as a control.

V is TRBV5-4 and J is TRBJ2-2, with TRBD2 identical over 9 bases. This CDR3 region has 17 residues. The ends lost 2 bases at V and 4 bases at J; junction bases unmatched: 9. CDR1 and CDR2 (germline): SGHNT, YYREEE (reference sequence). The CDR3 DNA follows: TGTGCCAGCAGCTTTCGGGGCGGGAGGGCCCGCACCGGGGAGCTGTTTTTT. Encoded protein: CASSFRGGRARTGELFF. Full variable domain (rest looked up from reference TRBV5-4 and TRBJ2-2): ETGVTQSPTHLIKTRGQQVTLRCSSQSGHNTVSWYQQALGQGPQFIFQYYREEENGRGNFPPRFSGLQFPNYSSELNVNALELDDSALYLCASSFRGGRARTGELFFGEGSRLTVL.

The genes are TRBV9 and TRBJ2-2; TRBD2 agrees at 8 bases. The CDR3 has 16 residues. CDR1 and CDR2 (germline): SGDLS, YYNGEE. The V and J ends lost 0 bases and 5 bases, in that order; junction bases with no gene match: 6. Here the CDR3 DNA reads TGTGCCAGCAGCGTAGGCCTAGCGGGTTTGACCGGGGAGCTGTTTTTT. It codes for CASSVGLAGLTGELFF.

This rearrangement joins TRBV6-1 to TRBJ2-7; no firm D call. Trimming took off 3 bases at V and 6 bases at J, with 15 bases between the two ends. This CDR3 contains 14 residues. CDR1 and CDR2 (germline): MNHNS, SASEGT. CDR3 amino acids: CASSDYGSLGEQYF. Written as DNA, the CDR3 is TGTGCCAGCAGTGATTATGGCAGTTTGGGCGAGCAGTACTTC.

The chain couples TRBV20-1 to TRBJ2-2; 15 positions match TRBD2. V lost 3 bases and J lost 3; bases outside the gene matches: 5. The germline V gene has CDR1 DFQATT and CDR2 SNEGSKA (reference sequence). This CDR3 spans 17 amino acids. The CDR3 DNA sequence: TGCAGTGCTAGTGGACTAGCGGGAGGGCCAGACACCGGGGAGCTGTTTTTT. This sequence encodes CSASGLAGGPDTGELFF.

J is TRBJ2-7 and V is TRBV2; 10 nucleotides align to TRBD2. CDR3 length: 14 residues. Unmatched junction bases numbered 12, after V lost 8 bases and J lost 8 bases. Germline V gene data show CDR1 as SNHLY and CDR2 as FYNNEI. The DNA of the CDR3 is TGTGCCAGCCGTACCGCTAGCGGGGGTTGGAAGCAGTACTTC. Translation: CASRTASGGWKQYF. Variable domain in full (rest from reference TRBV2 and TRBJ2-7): EPEVTQTPSHQVTQMGQEVILRCVPISNHLYFYWYRQILGQKVEFLVSFYNNEISEKSEIFDDQFSVERPDGSNFTLKIRSTKLEDSAMYFCASRTASGGWKQYFGPGTRLTVT.

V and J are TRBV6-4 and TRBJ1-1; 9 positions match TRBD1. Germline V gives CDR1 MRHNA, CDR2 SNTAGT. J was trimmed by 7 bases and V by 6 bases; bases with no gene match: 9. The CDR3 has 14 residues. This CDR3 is CASRADRGGGEAFF. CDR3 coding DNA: TGTGCCAGCAGGGCGGACAGGGGAGGAGGTGAAGCTTTCTTT.

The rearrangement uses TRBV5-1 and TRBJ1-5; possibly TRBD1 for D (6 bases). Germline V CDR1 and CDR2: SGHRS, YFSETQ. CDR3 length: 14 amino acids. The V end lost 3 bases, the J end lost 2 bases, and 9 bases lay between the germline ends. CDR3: CASSSGVGNQPQHF. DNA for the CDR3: TGCGCCAGCAGCTCAGGGGTAGGCAATCAGCCCCAGCATTTT.

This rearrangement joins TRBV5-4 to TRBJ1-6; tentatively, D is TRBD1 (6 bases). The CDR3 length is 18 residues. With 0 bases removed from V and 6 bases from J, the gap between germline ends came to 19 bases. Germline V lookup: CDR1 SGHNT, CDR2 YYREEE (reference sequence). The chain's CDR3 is CASSLGPYRVGTNSPLHF. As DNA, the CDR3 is TGTGCCAGCAGCTTGGGCCCCTACAGGGTGGGAACTAATTCACCCCTCCACTTT.

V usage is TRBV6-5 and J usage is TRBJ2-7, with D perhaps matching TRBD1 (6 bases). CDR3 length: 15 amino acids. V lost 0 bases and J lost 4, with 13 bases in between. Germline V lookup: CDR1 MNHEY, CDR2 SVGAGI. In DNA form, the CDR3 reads TGTGCCAGCAGTTACTCCGGCAGGGGTTTGTACGAGCAGTACTTC. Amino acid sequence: CASSYSGRGLYEQYF.

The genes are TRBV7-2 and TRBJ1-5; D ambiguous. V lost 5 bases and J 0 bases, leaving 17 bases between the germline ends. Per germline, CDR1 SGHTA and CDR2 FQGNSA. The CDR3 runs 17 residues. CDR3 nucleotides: TGTGCCAGCAGCCCCCGTTACAACTGGGATAGCAATCAGCCCCAGCATTTT. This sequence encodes CASSPRYNWDSNQPQHF. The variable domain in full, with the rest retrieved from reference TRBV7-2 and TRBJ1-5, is GAGVSQSPSNKVTEKGKDVELRCDPISGHTALYWYRQSLGQGLEFLIYFQGNSAPDKSGLPSDRFSAERTGGSVSTLTIQRTQQEDSAVYLCASSPRYNWDSNQPQHFGDGTRLSIL.

The CDR3 DNA is TGTGCCAGCAGTGCGGGACTCCTAGGTACGCGGGGCTACACCTTC. Its translation is CASSAGLLGTRGYTF. The gene calls are TRBV6-2 or TRBV6-3 and TRBJ1-2; D is possibly TRBD1 (5 bases). V lost 5 bases and J lost 8, with 21 bases in between. CDR3 length equals 15 residues. The germline V gene has CDR1 MNHEY and CDR2 SVGEGT.

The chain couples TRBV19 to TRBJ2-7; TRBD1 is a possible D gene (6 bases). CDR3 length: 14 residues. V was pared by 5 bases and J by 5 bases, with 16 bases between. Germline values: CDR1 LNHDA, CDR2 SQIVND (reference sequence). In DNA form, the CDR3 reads TGTGCCAGTAGTTCGGGACAAACTGTTAACGAGCAGTACTTC. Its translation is CASSSGQTVNEQYF. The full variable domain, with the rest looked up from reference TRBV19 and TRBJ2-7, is DGGITQSPKYLFRKEGQNVTLSCEQNLNHDAMYWYRQDPGQGLRLIYYSQIVNDFQKGDIAEGYSVSREKKESFPLTVTSAQKNPTAFYLCASSSGQTVNEQYFGPGTRLTVT.

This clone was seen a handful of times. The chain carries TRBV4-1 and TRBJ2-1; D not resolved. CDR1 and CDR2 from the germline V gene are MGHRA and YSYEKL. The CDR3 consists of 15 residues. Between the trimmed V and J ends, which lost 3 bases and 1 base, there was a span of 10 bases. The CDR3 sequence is CASSQVPISYNEQFF. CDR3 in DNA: TGCGCCAGCAGCCAGGTTCCAATTTCCTACAATGAGCAGTTCTTC.

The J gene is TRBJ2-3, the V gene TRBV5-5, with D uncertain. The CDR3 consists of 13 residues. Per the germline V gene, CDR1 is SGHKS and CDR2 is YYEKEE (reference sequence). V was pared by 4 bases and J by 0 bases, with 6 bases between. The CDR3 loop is CASSQGSTDTQYF. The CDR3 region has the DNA TGTGCCAGCAGCCAAGGTAGCACAGATACGCAGTATTTT.

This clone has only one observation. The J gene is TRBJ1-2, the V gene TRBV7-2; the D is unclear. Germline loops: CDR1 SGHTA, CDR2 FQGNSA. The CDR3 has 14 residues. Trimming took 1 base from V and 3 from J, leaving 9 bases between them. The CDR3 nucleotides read TGTGCCAGCAGCTTAGTGAGAGCGGACTATGGCTACACCTTC. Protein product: CASSLVRADYGYTF.

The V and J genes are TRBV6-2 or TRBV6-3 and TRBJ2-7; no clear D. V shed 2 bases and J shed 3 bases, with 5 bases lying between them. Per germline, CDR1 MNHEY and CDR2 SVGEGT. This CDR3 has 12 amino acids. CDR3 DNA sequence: TGTGCCAGCAGTTACGCCCACTACGAGCAGTACTTC. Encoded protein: CASSYAHYEQYF.

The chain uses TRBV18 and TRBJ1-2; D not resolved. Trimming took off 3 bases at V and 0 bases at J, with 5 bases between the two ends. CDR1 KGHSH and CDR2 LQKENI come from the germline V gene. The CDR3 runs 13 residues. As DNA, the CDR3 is TGTGCCAGCTCACCCCGAGCTAACTATGGCTACACCTTC. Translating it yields CASSPRANYGYTF.

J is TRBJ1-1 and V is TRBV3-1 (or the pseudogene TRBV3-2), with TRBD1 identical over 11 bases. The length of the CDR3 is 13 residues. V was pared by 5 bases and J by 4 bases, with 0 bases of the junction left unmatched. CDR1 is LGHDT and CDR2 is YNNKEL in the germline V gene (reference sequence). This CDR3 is CASSGTGGTEAFF. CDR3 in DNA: TGTGCCAGCAGCGGGACAGGGGGCACTGAAGCTTTCTTT.

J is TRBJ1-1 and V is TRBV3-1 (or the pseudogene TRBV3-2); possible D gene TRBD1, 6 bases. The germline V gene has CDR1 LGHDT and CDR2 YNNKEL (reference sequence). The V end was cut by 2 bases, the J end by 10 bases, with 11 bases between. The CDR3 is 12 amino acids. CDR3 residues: CASSQTGRGAFF. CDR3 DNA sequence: TGTGCCAGCAGCCAAACAGGGCGTGGAGCTTTCTTT.

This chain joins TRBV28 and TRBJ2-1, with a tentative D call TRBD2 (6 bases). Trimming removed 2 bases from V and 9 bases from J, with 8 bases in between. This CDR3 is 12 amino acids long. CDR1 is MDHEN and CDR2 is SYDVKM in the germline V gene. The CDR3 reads CASSLGGSEQFF. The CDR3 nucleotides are TGTGCCAGCAGTTTAGGGGGGAGTGAGCAGTTCTTC. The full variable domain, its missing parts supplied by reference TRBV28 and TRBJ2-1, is DVKVTQSSRYLVKRTGEKVFLECVQDMDHENMFWYRQDPGLGLRLIYFSYDVKMKEKGDIPEGYSVSREKKERFSLILESASTNQTSMYLCASSLGGSEQFFGPGTRLTVL.

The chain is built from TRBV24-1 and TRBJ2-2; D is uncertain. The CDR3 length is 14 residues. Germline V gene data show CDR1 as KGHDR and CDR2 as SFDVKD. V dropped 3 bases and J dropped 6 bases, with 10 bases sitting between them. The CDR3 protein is CATSDPAWSGELFF. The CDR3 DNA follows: TGTGCCACCAGTGATCCGGCTTGGTCCGGGGAGCTGTTTTTT.

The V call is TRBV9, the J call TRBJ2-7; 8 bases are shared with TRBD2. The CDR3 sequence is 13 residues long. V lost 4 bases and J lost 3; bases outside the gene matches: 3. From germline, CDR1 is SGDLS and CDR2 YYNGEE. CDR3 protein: CASSSGGGYEQYF. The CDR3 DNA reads TGTGCCAGCAGCTCCGGGGGGGGCTACGAGCAGTACTTC.

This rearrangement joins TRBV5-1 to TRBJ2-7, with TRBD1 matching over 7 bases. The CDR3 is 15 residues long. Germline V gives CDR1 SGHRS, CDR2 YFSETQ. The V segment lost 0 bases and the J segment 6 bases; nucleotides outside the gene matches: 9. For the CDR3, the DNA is TGCGCCAGCAGCTTGGCCTCTAGAGGACAGGCCGAGCAGTACTTC. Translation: CASSLASRGQAEQYF. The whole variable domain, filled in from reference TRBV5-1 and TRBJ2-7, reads KAGVTQTPRYLIKTRGQQVTLSCSPISGHRSVSWYQQTPGQGLQFLFEYFSETQRNKGNFPGRFSGRQFSNSRSEMNVSTLELGDSALYLCASSLASRGQAEQYFGPGTRLTVT.

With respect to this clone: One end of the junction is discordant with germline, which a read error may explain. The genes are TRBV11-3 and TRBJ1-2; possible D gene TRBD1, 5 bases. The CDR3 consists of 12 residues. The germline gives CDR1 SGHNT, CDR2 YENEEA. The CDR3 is CASSLGDRGDTF. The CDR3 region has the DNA TGTGCCAGCAGCTTAGGGGACCGTGGCGACACCTTC. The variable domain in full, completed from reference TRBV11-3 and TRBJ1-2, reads EAGVVQSPRYKIIEKKQPVAFWCNPISGHNTLYWYLQNLGQGPELLIRYENEEAVDDSQLPKDRFSAERLKGVDSTLKIQPAELGDSAVYLCASSLGDRGDTFGSGTRLTVV.